The TCR beta chain described here comes from a study of OX40 agonist ivuxolimab in advanced cancers. Whole-study context: Those enrolled were about 82% male, with a mean age of around 58 years and ages from about 20 to 85. Partial responses were achieved by three patients, of whom one had hepatocellular carcinoma and two had cutaneous melanoma. Findings and limits, study-wide: Blood T cells, both CD4+ and CD8+, expanded clonally by week 6 at 0.1 to 3.0 mg/kg. Certain nonresponders additionally had low normalized T-cell clonal expansion.

The assay was immunoSEQ multiplex PCR, and TCRdb's table has in-frame clones only and misses some. This sample has 96,000 or so clones; roughly 80% occur once, and the top ten carry under 6.5%. The V end was cut by 3 bases, the J end by 10 bases, with 15 bases between. CDR1 MNHNS and CDR2 SASEGT come from the germline V gene. The CDR3 covers 13 residues. This clone has just one count. The antigen remains unidentified. The receptor was isolated from an adult with an advanced solid tumor such as melanoma, head and neck, liver or kidney cancer. The material was CD4+ or CD8+ T cells sorted from blood, obtained in a trial of the OX40 agonist ivuxolimab. This chain joins TRBV6-1 and TRBJ1-1, with D maybe TRBD1 (5 bases). CDR3 protein: CASSDRQGDRAFF. CDR3 nucleotide sequence: TGTGCCAGCAGTGACAGGCAAGGGGATAGAGCTTTCTTT.